This TCR beta chain was sequenced in a study of T cell repertoires in cytomegalovirus infection. Study-level background: Recently identified HLA-C-restricted CMV epitopes and well-studied HLA-B-restricted CMV epitopes were used by the study.

TCRdb reprocessed the reads via MiXCR and lists one record per CDR3 protein. Of 360,000 or so distinct CDR3 sequences detected, nearly 35% appear once; the ten largest clones hold approximately 12%. Study-wide results and caveats: Dominant in the ex vivo response were TCR beta clonotypes restricted by HLA-C and specific for CMV.

This CDR3 comprises 13 residues. Trimming pared 2 bases from V and 2 bases from J, leaving 4 bases between. This clonotype was recorded many times. The antigen is undetermined. Sequenced here: cultured PBMCs, sampled from culture after CMV antigen stimulation. V usage is TRBV12-3 or TRBV12-4 and J usage is TRBJ1-3; D is unresolved. The TCR was taken from a human donor in good health (CMV status not recorded). Some clones in this sample may be carry-over from other donors' samples. CDR3 region: CASSLSAGNTIYF. CDR3 DNA: TGTGCCAGCAGTTTATCAGCTGGAAACACCATATATTTT.